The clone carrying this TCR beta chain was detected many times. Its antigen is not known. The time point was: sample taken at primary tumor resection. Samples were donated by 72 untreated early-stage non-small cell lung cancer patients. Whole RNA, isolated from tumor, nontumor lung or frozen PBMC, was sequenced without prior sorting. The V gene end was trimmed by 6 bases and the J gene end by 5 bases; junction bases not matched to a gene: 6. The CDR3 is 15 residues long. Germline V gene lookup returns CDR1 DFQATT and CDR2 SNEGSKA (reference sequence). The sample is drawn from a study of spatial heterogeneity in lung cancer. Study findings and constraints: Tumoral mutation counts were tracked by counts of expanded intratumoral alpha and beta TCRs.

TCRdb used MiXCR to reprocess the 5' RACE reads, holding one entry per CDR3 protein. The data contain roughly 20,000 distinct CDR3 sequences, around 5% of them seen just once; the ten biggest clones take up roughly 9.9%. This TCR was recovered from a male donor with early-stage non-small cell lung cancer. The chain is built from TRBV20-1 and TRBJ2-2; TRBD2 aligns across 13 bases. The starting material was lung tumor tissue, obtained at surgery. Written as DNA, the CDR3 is TGCAGTGCCCGGACTAGCGGGGGAGGAACCGGGGAGCTGTTTTTT. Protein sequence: CSARTSGGGTGELFF.